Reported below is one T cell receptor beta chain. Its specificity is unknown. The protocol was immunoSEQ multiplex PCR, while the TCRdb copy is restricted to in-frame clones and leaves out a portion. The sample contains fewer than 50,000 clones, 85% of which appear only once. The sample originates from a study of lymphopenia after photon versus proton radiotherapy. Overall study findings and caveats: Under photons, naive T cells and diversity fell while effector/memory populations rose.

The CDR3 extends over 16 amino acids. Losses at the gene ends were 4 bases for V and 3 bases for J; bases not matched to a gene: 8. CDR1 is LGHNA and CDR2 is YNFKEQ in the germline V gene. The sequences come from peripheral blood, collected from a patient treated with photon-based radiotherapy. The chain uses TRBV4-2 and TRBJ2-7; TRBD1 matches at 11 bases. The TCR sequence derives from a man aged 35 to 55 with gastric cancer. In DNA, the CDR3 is TGTGCCAGCAGCCGAGGGACAGGGGGAATGGACTACGAGCAGTACTTC. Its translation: CASSRGTGGMDYEQYF.